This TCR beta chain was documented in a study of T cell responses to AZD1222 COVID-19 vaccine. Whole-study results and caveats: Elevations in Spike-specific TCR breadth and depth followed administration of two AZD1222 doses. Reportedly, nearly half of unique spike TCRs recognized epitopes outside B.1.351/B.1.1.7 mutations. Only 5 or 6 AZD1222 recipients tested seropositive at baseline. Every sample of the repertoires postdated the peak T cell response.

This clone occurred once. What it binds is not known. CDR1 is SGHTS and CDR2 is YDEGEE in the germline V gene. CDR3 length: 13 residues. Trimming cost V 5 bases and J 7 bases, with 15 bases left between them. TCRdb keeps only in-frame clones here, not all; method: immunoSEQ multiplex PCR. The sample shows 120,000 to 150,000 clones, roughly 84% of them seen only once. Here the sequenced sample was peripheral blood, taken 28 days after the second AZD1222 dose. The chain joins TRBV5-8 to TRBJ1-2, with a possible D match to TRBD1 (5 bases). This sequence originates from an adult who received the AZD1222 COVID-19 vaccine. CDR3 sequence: CASRPGTQGGYTF. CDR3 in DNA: TGTGCCAGCAGGCCCGGGACTCAGGGTGGCTACACCTTC.